The rows below give T cell receptor beta chains drawn from one sample of a study of blood T cells in healthy people across ages. TCRdb used MiXCR to reprocess the 5' RACE reads, holding one entry per CDR3 protein. Of about 1.5 million distinct CDR3 sequences detected, 35% to 45% appear once; the ten largest clones hold roughly 3.7%. The specimen was blood. The receptors stem from a woman between 18 and 30 years old in good health. The conserved cysteine and the conserved F or W are not part of the CDR3 here. Each record gives: V gene, CDR3 length, CDR3 protein.

V: TRBV9; length: 12; CDR3: ASSPRGRQETQY
V: TRBV18; length: 12; CDR3: ASSPQGMVETQY
V: TRBV6-5; length: 13; CDR3: ASSRDSRGLGEQF
V: TRBV9; length: 12; CDR3: ASSVALAEDEQI
V: TRBV28; length: 14; CDR3: ASSLLRGGENTEAF
V: TRBV4-1; length: 15; CDR3: ASSSRAVLAGDNEQF
V: TRBV20-1; length: 13; CDR3: SARAQGAFYNEQF
V: TRBV30; length: 12; CDR3: AWAEGQGDSPLH
V: TRBV4-2; length: 13; CDR3: ASSRTGTGDHEQF
V: TRBV5-8; length: 13; CDR3: ASSPTGTTNTEAF
V: TRBV6-1; length: 13; CDR3: TSSGQRGGPDTQY
V: TRBV7-2; length: 14; CDR3: ASSLGGRGLPREQY
V: TRBV4-3; length: 12; CDR3: ASSPVRGDTEAF
V: TRBV20-1; length: 12; CDR3: SARDFLVYNEQF
V: TRBV20-1; length: 12; CDR3: SARDRGSGNEQY
V: TRBV5-1; length: 13; CDR3: ASSRPQGASQPQH
V: TRBV20-1; length: 11; CDR3: SAVGGAYNEQF
V: TRBV28; length: 13; CDR3: ASSNTGAAKGEQY
V: TRBV11-2; length: 15; CDR3: AGSLGSLAGGQETRY
V: TRBV29-1; length: 12; CDR3: SVEGQLGSNEQF
V: TRBV29-1; length: 12; CDR3: SVGTPRNTGELF
V: TRBV28; length: 15; CDR3: ASSSPGLADVVDTQY
V: TRBV29-1; length: 13; CDR3: SVELASGSYNEQY
V: TRBV6-8; length: 13; CDR3: ASRPGGNLTYEQY
V: TRBV9; length: 9; CDR3: ASSSGYEQF
V: TRBV29-1; length: 10; CDR3: SAGTRGNEQF
V: TRBV7-2; length: 15; CDR3: ASSPKVEVAGTNEQF
V: TRBV7-2; length: 14; CDR3: ASSPMGGGYDTEAF
V: TRBV6-5; length: 12; CDR3: ASSPFTSYNEQY
V: TRBV29-1; length: 10; CDR3: SVEEGGYEQY
V: TRBV25-1; length: 12; CDR3: ASSPEVGSYEQY
V: TRBV4-1; length: 11; CDR3: ASSQRTGDGYT
V: TRBV25-1; length: 13; CDR3: ASSRGQTYRETQY
V: TRBV12-3/TRBV12-4; length: 14; CDR3: ASSPQGGQGYTEAF
V: TRBV27; length: 12; CDR3: ASSPRRMSYEQY
V: TRBV6-2/TRBV6-3; length: 11; CDR3: ASSDGYPDTQY
V: TRBV4-3; length: 10; CDR3: ASSRGIYGYT
V: TRBV20-1; length: 11; CDR3: SARDLASGEQF
V: TRBV6-5; length: 12; CDR3: ASSNRGRVRGYT
V: TRBV20-1; length: 12; CDR3: SARPGQGDYEQF
V: TRBV4-2; length: 14; CDR3: ASSQPPGQGGTEAF
V: TRBV12-3/TRBV12-4; length: 13; CDR3: ASSPDRSPYNEQF
V: TRBV4-2; length: 9; CDR3: ASSNGGELF
V: TRBV7-6; length: 14; CDR3: ASTTTDDSGANVLT
V: TRBV20-1; length: 14; CDR3: SARDGQGFGAYEQY
V: TRBV12-3/TRBV12-4; length: 11; CDR3: ASSFGQGEGYT
V: TRBV5-1; length: 14; CDR3: ASSEARKSSYNEQF
V: TRBV29-1; length: 11; CDR3: SVPSTGATEAF
V: TRBV9; length: 12; CDR3: ASSVRAGAGTQY
V: TRBV9; length: 12; CDR3: ASSEDMNSYEQY
V: TRBV7-2; length: 14; CDR3: ASSLRLAGRSDTQY
V: TRBV4-2; length: 13; CDR3: ASSQEQGGNEKLF
V: TRBV20-1; length: 15; CDR3: SARGGGLAWRYNEQF
V: TRBV27; length: 8; CDR3: ASLRNEQF
V: TRBV10-3; length: 14; CDR3: AISASPGTGNTEAF
V: TRBV29-1; length: 10; CDR3: SVDIRVTEAF
V: TRBV6-2/TRBV6-3; length: 13; CDR3: ASSYSQGTAYEQY
V: TRBV29-1; length: 13; CDR3: SVKGWVGFGEKLF
V: TRBV20-1; length: 12; CDR3: SASSGELTETQY
V: TRBV5-1; length: 11; CDR3: ASSLQGRYGYT